The text below deals with one T cell receptor (beta chain). This specimen comes from a study of cytomegalovirus exposure and HLA in healthy donors. Looked up from germline, CDR1 is SGHAT and CDR2 is FQNNGV. The CDR3 is made up of 13 amino acids. The J segment lost 6 bases and the V segment lost 3 bases, leaving 2 bases of the junction unmatched. The PCR employed 60 Vbeta primers together with 13 Jbeta primers. In the study's own analysis: A follow-up analysis tallied about 80 million unique TCR beta chains, some 11 million shared. Data came from immunoSEQ multiplex PCR; TCRdb stores just in-frame clones and leaves some out. That table gives V, J and clone size, and the DNA gave D and trimming. The sample comprises under 200,000 clones, 65% to 90% of which are singletons, and roughly 2% rests with the top ten.

This clonotype was sampled from a human donor in good health. The source material was PBMCs. The chain is built from TRBV11-2 and TRBJ1-2, with TRBD1 matching 9 bases. Written as DNA, the CDR3 is TGTGCCAGCAGCTTGGGACAGGGAAATGGCTACACCTTC. This codes for CASSLGQGNGYTF.